This T cell receptor (beta chain) was captured in a study of cytomegalovirus exposure and HLA in healthy donors (TCRdb year 2017). Some background on the complete study: According to an earlier analysis of around 600 of the donors, 150 million to 200 million T cells yielded 100 million or so unique TCR beta sequences and 276 Gb of sequence data. In a later genetic analysis, genome-wide SNP genotypes for about three fifths of the roughly 670 donors were used, and that subset was treated as a discovery cohort. Across some 400 genotyped donors of the cohort, an average of approximately 240,000 unique TCR beta nucleotide sequences per donor were sequenced, and 15% to 20% of those sequences were non-productive. In the later analysis, no new phenotypic data were used to find candidate immune exposures; instead, reliance was placed on TCR beta sequences and their occurrence across donors. Every discovery cohort repertoire had been produced on one sequencing platform. The study profiled the T cell repertoires of fewer than 850 subjects by immunosequencing and related them to cytomegalovirus serostatus. Alongside the repertoire data, information on donor age, sex, ethnicity and CMV serostatus was compiled. In a later analysis, previously published TCR beta repertoires from 600 to 850 donors were re-analyzed and high-resolution HLA genotyping was added so that TCR occurrence patterns could be studied. Class I and class II HLA loci were covered by the typing at four-digit resolution. An early release that covered roughly 600 HLA-typed donors contained around 300 gigabases of sequencing data and 70 million to 100 million unique TCR sequences. Besides the first cohort of roughly 700 subjects, a separate validation cohort made up of roughly 120 different subjects was used. Five DR-DQ haplotypes were handled as single units for association and clustering, since linkage in the cohort was strong. The number of typed donors differed by locus: about 620-640 for A, B, C, DRB1 and DQB1; approximately 530 for DQA1; 606 for DPA1; and some 450 for DPB1. High-throughput TCR immunosequencing, statistical association of individual TCRs with disease status, and machine learning were combined to predict cytomegalovirus infection status. In an earlier analysis of 587 of the donors, high-throughput TCR beta sequencing was used to judge whether each TCR beta V gene segment behaved as functional or pseudogenic. The aim of the study was to test whether cataloging public T cell receptors could identify signatures of past pathogen exposure. Of the approximately 400 genotyped donors, roughly 80% were placed in the genetic ancestry cluster associated with self-reported Caucasian donors.

The cohort was made up of about 610 healthy bone marrow donors. Cohort members were all nominally healthy when sampled, although unrecorded immune exposures were likely present. The donor tested CMV seronegative and was one of the 352 seronegative cohort members. A peripheral blood sample was provided by each donor, and peripheral blood mononuclear cells were used for TCR beta sequencing. The Qiagen DNeasy Blood Extraction Kit was used to extract genomic DNA from the blood cell samples. The research as a whole found: In a later analysis, HLA-associated TCR beta chains showed more clonal expansion and lower generation probabilities than non-associated chains that were equally common. The sequencing pipeline was judged likely to have produced a cluster of highly shared sequence variants as a technical artifact. A further reported finding was that TCR beta sequences accurately predicted the HLA-A and HLA-B alleles for most subjects in the first cohort. A later analysis reported that several top co-occurrence clusters appeared linked to parvovirus B19, influenza, CMV and Epstein-Barr virus. A total of roughly 160 TCR beta chains were listed by the study as associated with cytomegalovirus. The earlier analysis of some 540 of the donors excluded some 16 rarely observed V segments, including chromosome 9 orphons, because counts were too low. Because the 87-base-pair reads could not distinguish some IMGT-functional V segments, including TRBV6-2 and TRBV6-3, those segments were excluded. A few of the identified cytomegalovirus-associated TCR beta chains were confirmed in vitro to be specific for cytomegalovirus antigens. In an earlier analysis of fewer than 750 of the donors, most TCR beta V segments were observed in productive rearrangements about 87% or about 30% of the time, broadly matching IMGT annotations. Most TCR sequences were observed very rarely across donors, whereas some public TCRs were present in many individuals. Roughly uniform sequencing depth across donors was assumed in presence/absence analyses, although this assumption may not hold. Because some donors lacked HLA typing at each locus, the association tests relied only on the typed subset. A later genetic analysis reported fewer N-insertions in productive TCRs among donors in an Asian-associated ancestry cluster than the roughly 700-donor mean. It was suggested by the authors that the approach could potentially be generalized to other disease states and immunological phenotypes. A later genetic analysis associated a missense DCLRE1C variant with V-gene and J-gene trimming of TCR beta chains, and an independent cohort replicated the association. In a later analysis, most CMV-associated TCR beta chains were found to appear HLA-restricted, with HLA associations seemingly driven largely by CMV exposure. In this cohort, only TCR beta chains were sequenced, and detectable features were limited by the absence of alpha or paired-chain data. In a later analysis, TCR association rates were found to vary across HLA loci, with the most associated TCRs seen for DRB1 alleles and the fewest for HLA-C alleles. When HLA alleles, especially DR and DQ, strongly co-occurred, TCR associations were difficult to assign to individual alleles. The only immune exposure information available for the cohort was CMV serostatus. At a false discovery rate of 0.05, a later analysis linked 15,000 to 20,000 TCR beta sequences to specific HLA alleles. Correlated functional status among segregating V segments might reflect linkage disequilibrium, but an unknown experimental factor could not be ruled out. The classifier was reported to diagnose cytomegalovirus status with high specificity and sensitivity in both the original cohort and the validation cohort.

CDR1 and CDR2, looked up from the germline V gene, are SGHDT and YYEEEE. V and J are trimmed by 4 bases and 8 bases, and the gene matches miss 15 bases of the junction. The CDR3 runs 16 amino acids, cysteine and phenylalanine included. Only the CDR3 DNA is retained, 48 bases long and in frame from the first base. The library was obtained by the immunoSEQ multiplex PCR assay. For the multiplex PCR, a mixture combining 60 forward primers for TCR Vbeta segments and 13 reverse primers for TCR Jbeta segments was used. Amplification of the CDR3 region of rearranged TCR beta genes was performed with a multiplex PCR assay on genomic DNA. The Illumina HiSeq System was used to sequence the amplified TCR beta libraries as 87-base-pair reads. Per the authors' processing: A later analysis counted approximately 76 million unique TCR beta chains across the 550 to 700 repertoires, and some 11 million of these chains were shared by at least two donors. A nearest-neighbor algorithm error-corrected the raw reads and collapsed the reads into unique sequences, merging closely related sequences to remove PCR and sequencing errors. V, D and J gene segments were assigned by aligning CDR3 sequences to IMGT reference sequences. For a sequence to be retained, a match of at least six nucleotides to both a V gene segment and a J gene segment was required. Rearrangements were called productive when the CDR3 lacked stop codons and stayed in frame with V and J; all others were non-productive. CDR3 was defined according to IMGT convention as the region running from the second conserved V-encoded cysteine to the conserved J-encoded phenylalanine. In an earlier analysis of around 570 of the donors, sequences lacking an unambiguous match to a single V gene segment were excluded. An earlier analysis of 550 to 650 of the donors classified V segments as functional when productive rearrangements were above 56.7% and as segregating when the standard deviation between donors was above 5%. A statistical classification framework was built for diagnosing cytomegalovirus status from the catalog of TCR beta chain sequences. V and J gene assignment, in a later analysis, came from comparing TCR nucleotide sequences with IMGT/GENE-DB human TR gene sequences. A later analysis assigned CDR3 sequences and most-parsimonious VDJ recombination scenarios with the TCRdist pipeline. In a later analysis, every TCR beta chain was defined by the combination of its CDR3 amino acid sequence and its V-gene family, and reads without a unique V-gene family were dropped. In a later analysis, 450 to 600 highly shared, low-generation-probability nucleotide sequences were removed to address suspected cross-contamination and a sequencing artifact. In a later analysis, a clonal expansion index was calculated for each public chain from normalized within-repertoire ranks of inferred template counts. Generation probabilities in a later analysis came from a VDJ recombination model fitted to out-of-frame rearrangements, and those results were checked against IGoR. A later analysis scored TCR-TCR, TCR-HLA and TCR-CMV co-occurrence with hypergeometric tests, applying a repertoire-size bias correction to TCR pairs. False discovery rates were estimated in a later analysis by permuting HLA or CMV assignments 20 times. In a later analysis, co-occurring TCRs were grouped using DBSCAN, and TCRdist sequence similarity was added for clustering within HLA-allele-positive subsets. For co-occurrence clustering, repertoires with fewer than 30,000 or more than 120,000 public chains were excluded, along with 5 or 6 repertoires with anomalous nucleotide sharing. Held by TCRdb, this immuneACCESS table contains in-frame sequences only and omits some clones. Under half of the omission traces to an unresolved V gene where checked; the cause of the rest is unknown. That table gives V, J and clone size, and the DNA gave D and trimming. Present in this sample are 150,000 to 200,000 clones, roughly 80% of which were seen just once. 0.65% of the sample comes from the top ten.

A remark on this clone: The clone's antigen remains unknown. No quality values exist for individual bases; no much larger clone is one base distant.

Sequencing input: PBMCs. The TCR comes from a boy younger than 18 in good health and CMV-seronegative. Recombination connected TRBV5-6 to TRBJ1-5, with 7 bases matching TRBD1. The nucleotide sequence reads as follows: TGTGCCAGCAGCAGGGGACAGCACTCCGGAGAGGAGCCCCAGCATTTT. It codes for CASSRGQHSGEEPQHF.